Following are 7 T cell receptor beta chains from one sample sequenced in a study of cytomegalovirus exposure and HLA in healthy donors. The PCR had 60 Vbeta and 13 Jbeta primers. Here immunoSEQ multiplex PCR was the method, and the copy in TCRdb shows in-frame clones only, minus some. The table shows 40,000 or so clones, with about 67% occurring only once. Sequencing input: PBMCs. These receptor sequences come from a man aged 30 to 45 in good health and CMV-seronegative.

The count of this clone is one. The chain's CDR3 is CASSRDSKETQYF. The CDR3 nucleotides are TGCGCCAGCAGCCGGGACTCTAAAGAGACCCAGTACTTC. This chain joins TRBV5-1 and TRBJ2-5; D is possibly TRBD2 (6 bases). There are 13 residues in the CDR3. The V end was cut by 4 bases, the J end by 3 bases, with 10 bases between. CDR1 and CDR2 from the germline V gene are SGHRS and YFSETQ.

The CDR3 sequence: CASSFGTGPYNEQFF. CDR3 in DNA: TGTGCCAGCAGTTTTGGGACAGGGCCATACAATGAGCAGTTCTTC. The genes are TRBV27 and TRBJ2-1; 9 bases map to TRBD1. The CDR3 extends over 15 amino acids. J was trimmed by 4 bases and V by 3 bases; bases with no gene match: 4. The germline V gene encodes CDR1 MNHEY and CDR2 SMNVEV (reference sequence).

This sequence joins TRBV9 and TRBJ2-3; TRBD2 agrees at 9 bases. Losses at the gene ends were 0 bases for V and 6 bases for J; bases not matched to a gene: 8. This CDR3 region has 16 residues. Germline V CDR1 and CDR2: SGDLS, YYNGEE. The DNA for the CDR3 is TGTGCCAGCAGCGTAGGAGCGGGAGGCTCCGGGGATACGCAGTATTTT. As protein: CASSVGAGGSGDTQYF. The full variable domain, with the rest looked up from reference TRBV9 and TRBJ2-3, is DSGVTQTPKHLITATGQRVTLRCSPRSGDLSVYWYQQSLDQGLQFLIQYYNGEERAKGNILERFSAQQFPDLHSELNLSSLELGDSALYFCASSVGAGGSGDTQYFGPGTRLTVL.

CDR3 loop: CASSPLQGGNTEAFF. The CDR3 region has the DNA TGTGCCAGCTCACCGTTACAGGGGGGGAACACTGAAGCTTTCTTT. This chain joins TRBV18 and TRBJ1-1; TRBD1 matches at 8 bases. The CDR3 consists of 15 residues. Germline V lookup: CDR1 KGHSH, CDR2 LQKENI. Unmatched junction bases numbered 4, after V lost 3 bases and J lost 1 base.

J is TRBJ2-7 and V is TRBV6-5, with D possibly matching TRBD1 (6 bases). CDR1 is MNHEY and CDR2 is SVGAGI in the germline V gene. The V end was cut by 5 bases, the J end by 3 bases, with 17 bases between. The CDR3 covers 15 residues. CDR3 amino acids: CASSPAGTKIYEQYF. DNA for the CDR3: TGTGCCAGCAGTCCGGCCGGGACAAAAATCTACGAGCAGTACTTC.

The chain recombines TRBV6-5 with TRBJ2-2; TRBD2 might be the D (6 bases). Trimming took 1 base from V and 3 from J, leaving 12 bases between them. The CDR3 length is 16 residues. Germline loops: CDR1 MNHEY, CDR2 SVGAGI. CDR3 amino acids: CASSYYGGSYTGELFF. In nucleotides, the CDR3 is TGTGCCAGCAGTTACTACGGGGGAAGTTACACCGGGGAGCTGTTTTTT.

V usage is TRBV2 and J usage is TRBJ2-7, with D tentatively TRBD1 (6 bases). Trimming took 3 bases from V and 7 from J, leaving 16 bases between them. CDR3 length: 14 residues. The germline gives CDR1 SNHLY, CDR2 FYNNEI. CDR3 DNA: TGTGCCAGCAGTGATGTTAGGGGGAGAAGAGAGCAGTACTTC. Its protein is CASSDVRGRREQYF. Based on the CDR3 plus reference TRBV2 and TRBJ2-7, the full variable domain is EPEVTQTPSHQVTQMGQEVILRCVPISNHLYFYWYRQILGQKVEFLVSFYNNEISEKSEIFDDQFSVERPDGSNFTLKIRSTKLEDSAMYFCASSDVRGRREQYFGPGTRLTVT.